The rows below give T cell receptor beta chains drawn from one sample of a study of control samples from healthy donors and cancer patients. Generated by immunoSEQ multiplex PCR, the TCRdb table keeps only in-frame clones and is missing some. The table records approximately 120,000 clones, roughly 90% of them present only once. Sequencing was performed on blood. All receptors come from a woman aged 45 to 65 in good health. CDR3s leave out the opening cysteine and the closing phenylalanine or tryptophan.

V gene,J gene,CDR3 length,CDR3 protein
TRBV5-1,TRBJ2-3,15,ASSLLGAGGVTDTQY
TRBV30,TRBJ2-4,10,AWRAEGNIQY
TRBV6-5,TRBJ1-2,13,ASSYRSAGAQNYT
TRBV6-5,TRBJ2-7,10,ASSNGPYEQY
TRBV24-1,TRBJ2-7,17,ATSDGLAGATGVVEKQY
TRBV7-7,TRBJ2-5,14,ASSLAGNIRVETQY
TRBV6-5,TRBJ2-5,13,ASSYSAGGRETQY
TRBV30,TRBJ1-5,11,AWSGTDNQPQH
TRBV3-1/TRBV3-2,TRBJ1-2,12,ASSTPGEADGYT
TRBV11-2,TRBJ1-1,13,ASSHRTRRSTEAF
TRBV7-3,TRBJ1-2,11,ASSLGGYYGYT
TRBV5-1,TRBJ1-6,13,ASSPTDRGSSPLH
TRBV30,TRBJ2-6,15,AWFRGRVTSGANVLT
TRBV5-6,TRBJ1-6,12,ASSPDRDLSPLH
TRBV4-3,TRBJ1-1,13,ASSQAHSSVAEAF
TRBV7-8,TRBJ1-5,11,ASSLQGNQPQH
TRBV5-1,TRBJ2-3,18,ASSPESARQRRKGTDTQY
TRBV15,TRBJ2-3,15,ATSRDPGPSLVDTQY
TRBV7-9,TRBJ1-2,13,ASSPPDGHSYGYT
TRBV6-1,TRBJ2-7,14,ASSDTGQGSMGEQY
TRBV5-1,TRBJ2-3,13,ASSVQRELTDTQY
TRBV6-5,TRBJ2-1,13,ASSYFEGTDNEQF
TRBV5-4,TRBJ1-2,12,ASSYTGGNYGYT
TRBV2,TRBJ2-1,13,ASRRPGPGRDEQF
TRBV14,TRBJ1-4,11,ASSQEGREKLF
TRBV9,TRBJ1-2,11,ASSVGAVYGYT
TRBV2,TRBJ2-4,14,ASNLGKVESKNIQY
TRBV10-1,TRBJ1-1,11,ASARGSSTEAF
TRBV6-5,TRBJ1-6,12,ASLRDRGNSPLH
TRBV5-1,TRBJ1-1,14,ASSLETARMNTEAF
TRBV30,TRBJ1-6,12,AWKGENFNSPLH
TRBV6-5,TRBJ2-5,13,ASSYSEGKWETQY
TRBV19,TRBJ1-1,14,ASSILPTGPNTEAF